This TCR beta chain came from a study of T cell clonality in common variable immunodeficiency. Clones were sequenced by immunoSEQ multiplex PCR, and TCRdb holds only the in-frame ones, with some missing. This sample includes roughly 70,000 clones with no singletons; its ten biggest clones take up around 1.7%. In this sample, this clone turned up many times. Antigen specificity is unknown. The CDR3 goes on 3 residues after the read ends, and that part is filled in from the germline J gene. Study-wide points: Shared TCRbeta clones were fewer between CVID subjects than controls. Compared with healthy controls, CVID subjects showed increased TCRbeta clonality, mostly in about a third. Common variable immunodeficiency TCR beta sequences reportedly had fewer deletions and N-nucleotide insertions.

There are 14 residues in the CDR3. Germline CDR1 reads MRHNA; CDR2 reads SNTAGT. Trimming took 2 bases from V and 7 from J, leaving 12 bases between them. The sample comprised peripheral blood mononuclear cells. The rearrangement links TRBV6-4 to TRBJ2-4, with a possible D match to TRBD1 (5 bases). The receptor was derived from a person aged 18-69 years in good health. CDR3 DNA (partial): TGTGCCAGCAGTGACATAGCAGGGTCCAACATT. Translating gives CASSDIAGSNI. In full, the CDR3 reads CASSDIAGSNIQYF.